The clone carrying this T cell receptor beta chain was counted a few times. The target antigen is unknown. These data come from a study of blood T cells in healthy people across ages. Study-level points and caveats: A roughly linear age-dependent decrease characterized TCR beta diversity per million T cells.

Next came a second PCR, run for about 6 to 11 cycles, which used a sample-barcoded 5' primer along with a J-beta primer mix. TCRdb reanalysed the 5' RACE reads using MiXCR and keeps one entry per CDR3 protein. This sample has about 290,000 distinct CDR3 sequences; less than 30% occur once, and the top ten carry 29%. The CDR3 runs to 15 residues. Germline V gene data show CDR1 as SGHAT and CDR2 as FQNNGV. V lost 6 bases and J lost 7; bases outside the gene matches: 10. The sequencing input was blood. V gene TRBV11-2 combines with J gene TRBJ2-7, with 12 bases matching TRBD2. The receptor was derived from a woman aged 70-85 years in good health. This chain's CDR3 is CASSRPTSGRGEQYF. CDR3 DNA sequence: TGTGCCAGCAGTAGACCGACTAGCGGGAGAGGTGAGCAGTACTTC.